These 16 T cell receptor beta chains were sequenced from one sample in a study of cytomegalovirus exposure and HLA in healthy donors. 13 Jbeta primers and 60 Vbeta primers were used for the PCR. The method was immunoSEQ multiplex PCR; TCRdb's version includes in-frame clones alone and lacks a portion of them. This table holds some 200,000 clones, 82% found once. The specimen was PBMCs. The receptor source for this set is a woman between 40 and 55 years old in good health and CMV-seronegative.

V usage is TRBV10-2 and J usage is TRBJ1-3, with a weak D call TRBD1 (6 bases). From germline, CDR1 is WSHSY and CDR2 SAAADI. V dropped 0 bases and J dropped 4 bases, with 10 bases sitting between them. This CDR3 is built from 15 residues. CDR3 in amino acids: CASSESFGQGNTIYF. CDR3 nucleotide sequence: TGCGCCAGCAGTGAGTCGTTTGGACAGGGAAACACCATATATTTT.

This clone has more than one count but fewer than ten. This chain links TRBV27 with TRBJ2-1; TRBD2 aligns across 10 bases. This CDR3 has 16 residues. Germline V lookup: CDR1 MNHEY, CDR2 SMNVEV (reference sequence). J was trimmed by 7 bases and V by 5 bases; bases with no gene match: 11. The CDR3 DNA is TGTGCCAGCAGTATCGTAGGTAGCGGGAGGTGGAATGAGCAGTTCTTC. Amino acids: CASSIVGSGRWNEQFF.

This clone was detected once. This chain links TRBV11-2 with TRBJ2-2; TRBD1 matches 7 bases. CDR3 length equals 15 residues. From germline, CDR1 is SGHAT and CDR2 FQNNGV. Trimming took 1 base from V and 5 from J; bases not matched to a gene: 4. The chain's CDR3 is CASSLVRGPTGELFF. The CDR3 DNA sequence: TGTGCCAGCAGCTTAGTTAGGGGGCCTACCGGGGAGCTGTTTTTT.

V is TRBV5-8 and J is TRBJ2-7, with D tentatively TRBD2 (6 bases). From germline, CDR1 is SGHTS and CDR2 YDEGEE. This CDR3 spans 12 amino acids. V lost 3 bases to trimming and J lost 4 bases, with 8 bases between them. CDR3 nucleotide sequence: TGTGCCAGCAGCTGGACTAATTACGAGCAGTACTTC. Protein product: CASSWTNYEQYF.

There are a few counts of this clone. The genes are TRBV5-1 and TRBJ2-2; 7 bases map to TRBD1. Germline values: CDR1 SGHRS, CDR2 YFSETQ. This CDR3 contains 16 residues. The V gene end was trimmed by 1 base and the J gene end by 4 bases; junction bases not matched to a gene: 7. The CDR3, as DNA: TGCGCCAGCAGCTTGTATCCCGACAGGGCCACCGGGGAGCTGTTTTTT. Residues: CASSLYPDRATGELFF.

J is TRBJ1-1 and V is TRBV5-1; no clear D gene. Between the trimmed V and J ends, which lost 2 bases and 3 bases, there was a span of 5 bases. Germline assignment: CDR1 SGHRS and CDR2 YFSETQ. The CDR3 loop spans 12 amino acids. The DNA of the CDR3 is TGCGCCAGCAGCTTACGAGACACTGAAGCTTTCTTT. This sequence encodes CASSLRDTEAFF.

CDR3 region: CASSIGTVKETQYF. The CDR3 bases are TGTGCCAGTAGTATAGGGACAGTTAAAGAGACCCAGTACTTC. The J gene is TRBJ2-5, the V gene TRBV19; D is possibly TRBD1 (6 bases). The CDR3 spans 14 residues. Trimming shortened V by 1 base and J by 3 bases, and 9 bases separated the two germline ends. Germline lookup yields CDR1 LNHDA and CDR2 SQIVND (reference sequence).

The chain links TRBV10-3 to TRBJ2-3, with TRBD2 identical over 8 bases. CDR1 and CDR2 (germline): ENHRY, SYGVKD. V trimming: 3 bases; J trimming: 5 bases; junction bases outside the gene matches: 7. This CDR3 is 15 amino acids long. The CDR3 DNA sequence: TGTGCCATCAGTGACAGCGGGAGTAAAAAAGATACGCAGTATTTT. It encodes CAISDSGSKKDTQYF.

The chain links TRBV21-1 to TRBJ2-7; the DNA was not used to check the table's D call, TRBD1. TRBV21-1 is annotated as a pseudogene. This CDR3 has 12 amino acids. The CDR3 region has the DNA TGTGCCAGCAAGTGTCGACAGCTCGAGCAGTACTTC. It translates to CASKCRQLEQYF.

V usage is TRBV30 and J usage is TRBJ1-5, with D perhaps TRBD1 (5 bases). Trimming cost V 3 bases and J 4 bases, with 19 bases left between them. Germline CDR1 is GTSNPN and CDR2 is SVGIG (reference sequence). This CDR3 is built from 16 residues. CDR3 loop: CAWSPAPGFSNQPQHF. CDR3 nucleotide sequence: TGTGCCTGGAGCCCGGCTCCAGGGTTTTCAAATCAGCCCCAGCATTTT.

The V and J genes are TRBV18 and TRBJ1-3; the match to TRBD1 covers 10 bases. Germline V CDR1 and CDR2: KGHSH, LQKENI. The J segment lost 0 bases and the V segment lost 1 base, leaving 6 bases of the junction unmatched. The CDR3 spans 18 residues. The CDR3 region has the DNA TGTGCCAGCTCACCACAAGACAGGGGGCTCAACTCTGGAAACACCATATATTTT. Translating it yields CASSPQDRGLNSGNTIYF.

In this sample, this clone turned up a few times. The V gene is TRBV9, the J gene TRBJ2-7; TRBD2 might be the D (6 bases). Trimming removed 4 bases at V and 13 bases at J, with 15 bases between. CDR1 and CDR2 (germline): SGDLS, YYNGEE. The length of the CDR3 is 11 residues. CDR3 amino acids: CASSNSGGVYF. The CDR3 region has the DNA TGTGCCAGCAGCAATAGCGGCGGTGTCTACTTC.

This chain uses TRBV5-1 with TRBJ2-4; tentative D call: TRBD1 (6 bases). Trimming stripped 4 bases from V and 16 bases from J, with 15 bases between. Germline V gene sequence: CDR1 SGHRS, CDR2 YFSETQ. This CDR3 has 11 residues. DNA of the CDR3: TGCGCCAGCAGCGCTGGACAGAACGTATACTTC. Its protein is CASSAGQNVYF.

The rearrangement links TRBV28 to TRBJ2-7; D is perhaps TRBD1 (6 bases). This CDR3 region has 14 residues. Germline lookup yields CDR1 MDHEN and CDR2 SYDVKM. The V end was cut by 9 bases, the J end by 5 bases, with 20 bases between. CDR3 in amino acids: CASNRDRVVHEQYF. CDR3 nucleotide sequence: TGTGCCAGTAACAGGGATAGAGTGGTGCACGAGCAGTACTTC.

The rearrangement joins TRBV19 to TRBJ2-7; maybe TRBD1 (6 bases). The CDR3 extends over 14 amino acids. Germline CDR1 reads LNHDA; CDR2 reads SQIVND (reference sequence). V dropped 6 bases and J dropped 1 base, with 13 bases sitting between them. CDR3 in DNA: TGTGCCAGTAGGACACAGGGTTCTTCCTACGAGCAGTACTTC. Translating gives CASRTQGSSYEQYF. Based on the CDR3 plus reference TRBV19 and TRBJ2-7, the full variable domain is DGGITQSPKYLFRKEGQNVTLSCEQNLNHDAMYWYRQDPGQGLRLIYYSQIVNDFQKGDIAEGYSVSREKKESFPLTVTSAQKNPTAFYLCASRTQGSSYEQYFGPGTRLTVT.

In this sample, this clone turned up once. The chain carries TRBV5-4 and TRBJ2-7; D is ambiguous. This CDR3 contains 12 residues. In germline, CDR1 is SGHNT, CDR2 YYREEE (reference sequence). V lost 3 bases, J lost 0 bases, and 4 bases lay in between. DNA of the CDR3: TGTGCCAGCAGCTCGAGCTCCTACGAGCAGTACTTC. Protein product: CASSSSSYEQYF.